The T cell receptor beta chain under discussion was sequenced for a study of blood T cell repertoires in COVID-19. In the study overall: Acute-phase and convalescent COVID-19 samples originated in the United States, Italy and Spain.

In this sample, this clone turned up once. V dropped 4 bases and J dropped 8; count of bases not matched to a gene: 15. The CDR3 is made up of 17 amino acids. The V gene's germline CDR1 is SGHRS and CDR2 YFSETQ. Assay: immunoSEQ multiplex PCR; the TCRdb copy retains only in-frame clones and omits some. The sample includes 100,000 to 150,000 clones, approximately 85% of them seen just once. The origin of this receptor is a human donor in a cohort sampled during active COVID-19. The chain combines TRBV5-1 with TRBJ2-3; 11 nucleotides agree with TRBD2. Sequenced input: peripheral blood. The CDR3 loop is CASSPQGPSGGTGTQYF. The CDR3 nucleotides read TGCGCCAGCAGCCCCCAAGGACCTAGCGGGGGGACTGGTACGCAGTATTTT.